This T cell receptor beta chain was observed in a study of cytomegalovirus exposure and HLA in healthy donors. 60 Vbeta and 13 Jbeta primers were used in PCR. Repertoires were generated with immunoSEQ multiplex PCR, while TCRdb's copy carries only in-frame clones and drops some. The sample shows tens of thousands of clones, approximately 70% of them seen only once. From germline, CDR1 is SGHRS and CDR2 YFSETQ. The CDR3 loop spans 16 amino acids. V was clipped by 4 bases and J by 0 bases, with 16 bases between them. Study findings and constraints: Common viral pathogens seemed to be connected with several of the most significant clusters, according to a later analysis. Some TCR beta chains (roughly 160 of them) were listed as cytomegalovirus-associated. A later analysis reportedly identified an Asian-associated ancestry cluster as carrying fewer N-insertions than the roughly 670-donor mean.

Comments on this clone: The antigen remains unidentified.

The chain employs TRBV5-1 and TRBJ1-2; D is possibly TRBD1 (5 bases). This TCR was sampled from a man in his thirties or forties in good health and CMV-seronegative. The material sequenced was PBMCs. In DNA, the CDR3 is TGCGCCAGCAGCCCGGGGGGGACGCAAACTAACTATGGCTACACCTTC. Translating it yields CASSPGGTQTNYGYTF.